The present T cell receptor beta chain was sequenced within a study of T cell responses to AZD1222 COVID-19 vaccine. The germline V and J ends were trimmed by 9 bases and 4 bases, with 13 bases remaining between them. Germline-derived CDR1 and CDR2 are SGHRS and YFSETQ. The CDR3 totals 13 residues. Data came from immunoSEQ multiplex PCR; TCRdb stores just in-frame clones and leaves some out. The sample includes 130,000 or so clones, 90% to 95% seen only once; the top ten take about 3%. This material consisted of peripheral blood, taken on day 0 of AZD1222 vaccination. The origin of this receptor is an adult in good health. The chain is built from TRBV5-1 and TRBJ2-2; a weak D match, TRBD1 (7 bases). CDR3 bases: TGCGCCACCCAGGGGGGTCCCACCGGGGAGCTGTTTTTT. It specifies CATQGGPTGELFF.